This TCR beta chain was obtained from a study of cytomegalovirus exposure and HLA in healthy donors. The table came from immunoSEQ multiplex PCR; TCRdb's copy has only in-frame clones and leaves some out. Counted here are over 100,000 clones, roughly nine tenths occurring once; the ten biggest clones make up about 3.5%. The study's findings and limits: The authors confirmed in vitro that a few CMV-associated chains were specific for CMV antigens.

With respect to this clone: Its matching antigen is unknown.

The germline V gene has CDR1 SQVTM and CDR2 ANQGSEA. This CDR3 comprises 13 residues. V gave up 5 bases and J gave up 1 base, with 11 bases separating them. The sequence was obtained from a man aged 25-45 years in good health and CMV-seronegative. The chain links TRBV29-1 to TRBJ1-1, with D perhaps matching TRBD1 (5 bases). Sequenced: PBMCs. The CDR3 sequence: CSVTRQGNTEAFF. CDR3 bases: TGCAGCGTTACACGCCAGGGGAACACTGAAGCTTTCTTT. Full variable domain (rest looked up from reference TRBV29-1 and TRBJ1-1): SAVISQKPSRDICQRGTSLTIQCQVDSQVTMMFWYRQQPGQSLTLIATANQGSEATYESGFVIDKFPISRPNLTFSTLTVSNMSPEDSSIYLCSVTRQGNTEAFFGQGTRLTVV.